This T cell receptor beta chain was sequenced during a study of cytomegalovirus exposure and HLA in healthy donors (dated by TCRdb to between 2016 and 2019). For the study in its entirety: According to an earlier analysis of a few hundred of the donors, 150 million to 200 million T cells yielded 90 million to 130 million unique TCR beta sequences and 250 to 350 Gb of sequence data. Approximately 310 gigabases of sequencing data and approximately 85 million unique TCR sequences were included in an early release covering about 600 HLA-typed donors. The genetic ancestry cluster associated with self-reported Caucasian donors included about 81% of the roughly 360 genotyped donors. The study aimed to test whether signatures of past pathogen exposure could be identified by cataloging public T cell receptors. The study profiled the T cell repertoires of 666 subjects by immunosequencing and related them to cytomegalovirus serostatus. Along with the roughly 700-subject first cohort, a separate validation cohort of roughly 110 different subjects was used. The study combined high-throughput TCR immunosequencing, statistical association of individual TCRs with disease status, and machine learning to predict cytomegalovirus infection status. To study patterns of TCR occurrence, a later analysis re-analyzed previously published TCR beta repertoires from more than 550 donors and added high-resolution HLA genotyping. The later analysis used no new phenotypic data to find candidate immune exposures, relying instead on TCR beta sequences and their occurrence across donors. In an earlier analysis of 587 of the donors, high-throughput TCR beta sequencing was used to judge whether each TCR beta V gene segment behaved as functional or pseudogenic. Donor age, sex, ethnicity and CMV serostatus were collected together with the repertoire data. A later genetic analysis used genome-wide SNP genotypes for about three fifths of the 666 donors, treating that subset as a discovery cohort. All discovery cohort repertoires had been generated on a single sequencing platform. Class I and class II HLA loci were covered by the typing at four-digit resolution. The number of donors typed differed by locus, with roughly 620-640 for A, B, C, DRB1 and DQB1, 522 for DQA1, under 610 for DPA1, and 400 to 490 for DPB1. A few DR-DQ haplotypes were treated as single units for association and clustering because of strong linkage in the cohort. On average, roughly 200,000 unique TCR beta nucleotide sequences were sequenced per donor among roughly 430 genotyped donors of the cohort, with about 17% of those sequences being non-productive.

On the study overall, not on this receptor specifically: A total of around 150 TCR beta chains were listed by the study as associated with cytomegalovirus. Most TCR sequences were seen in very few donors, while some public TCRs were found in many individuals. Because the 87-base-pair reads could not distinguish some IMGT-functional V segments, including TRBV6-2 and TRBV6-3, those segments were excluded. Only TCR beta chains were sequenced in this cohort, and the absence of alpha or paired-chain data limited detectable features. A further reported finding was that TCR beta sequences accurately predicted the HLA-A and HLA-B alleles for most subjects in the first cohort. Linkage disequilibrium might explain the correlated functional status among segregating V segments, but an unknown experimental factor could not be ruled out. In a later genetic analysis, a missense DCLRE1C variant was associated with V-gene and J-gene trimming of TCR beta chains, and the association was replicated in an independent cohort. Because counts were too low, about 17 rarely observed V segments, including chromosome 9 orphons, were excluded from the earlier analysis of 587 of the donors. According to a later analysis, most CMV-associated TCR beta chains appeared to be HLA-restricted, and the HLA associations seemed to be driven largely by CMV exposure. At a false discovery rate of 0.05, a later analysis linked fewer than 20,000 TCR beta sequences to specific HLA alleles. A later analysis reported that several top co-occurrence clusters appeared linked to parvovirus B19, influenza, CMV and Epstein-Barr virus. A cluster of highly shared sequence variants was judged likely to represent a technical artifact of the sequencing pipeline. It was suggested by the authors that the approach could potentially be generalized to other disease states and immunological phenotypes. Because HLA typing was missing for some donors at each locus, association tests included only the typed subset. The classifier was reported to diagnose cytomegalovirus status with high specificity and sensitivity in both the original and validation cohorts. Roughly uniform sequencing depth across donors was assumed in presence/absence analyses, although this assumption may not hold. In an earlier analysis of 587 of the donors, most TCR beta V segments appeared in productive rearrangements about 87% or about 30% of the time, broadly matching IMGT annotations. Strong co-occurrence of HLA alleles, especially DR and DQ, made assigning TCR associations to individual alleles difficult. A few of the identified cytomegalovirus-associated TCR beta chains were confirmed in vitro to be specific for cytomegalovirus antigens. In a later analysis, the rate of TCR association differed among HLA loci, with DRB1 alleles having the most associated TCRs and HLA-C alleles having the fewest. A later analysis found that HLA-associated TCR beta chains were more clonally expanded and had lower generation probabilities than equally common non-associated chains. The only immune exposure information available for the cohort was CMV serostatus. Compared with the roughly 700-donor mean, donors in an Asian-associated ancestry cluster had fewer N-insertions in productive TCRs, according to a later genetic analysis.

In the case of this clone: The antigen this receptor binds is unknown. Base qualities are not at hand, and no much larger clone is one base apart.

In total, more than 500 healthy bone marrow donors made up the cohort. At the time of sampling, every cohort member was nominally healthy, though immune exposures that went unrecorded were likely present. The donor was CMV seropositive and belonged to the group of a few hundred seropositive cohort members. A peripheral blood sample was collected from each donor, and TCR beta sequencing was performed on peripheral blood mononuclear cells. The Qiagen DNeasy Blood Extraction Kit was used to extract genomic DNA from the blood cell samples. Cut back by 1 base and 9 bases, the V and J ends lie 16 bases apart. The CDR1 and CDR2 encoded by the germline V gene are LGHNA and YSLEER. From its cysteine to its phenylalanine, the CDR3 spans 15 amino acids. Of all the DNA, just the CDR3 is kept, 45 bases in frame from base 1. Receptor amplification or capture employed the immunoSEQ multiplex PCR assay. For the multiplex PCR, a mixture combining 60 forward primers for TCR Vbeta segments and 13 reverse primers for TCR Jbeta segments was used. A multiplex PCR assay on genomic DNA amplified the CDR3 region of rearranged TCR beta genes. The Illumina HiSeq System was used to sequence the amplified TCR beta libraries as 87-base-pair reads. As for the original processing: A later analysis counted tens of millions of unique TCR beta chains across the 666 repertoires, and approximately 11 million of these chains were shared by at least two donors. To remove PCR and sequencing errors, raw reads were error-corrected and collapsed into unique sequences using a nearest-neighbor algorithm that merged closely related sequences. To assign V, D and J gene segments, CDR3 sequences were aligned to IMGT reference sequences. For a sequence to be retained, at least a six-nucleotide match to both a V gene segment and a J gene segment was required. Rearrangements were called productive when the CDR3 lacked stop codons and stayed in frame with V and J; all others were non-productive. Following IMGT convention, CDR3 was defined as the stretch from the second conserved V-encoded cysteine up to the conserved J-encoded phenylalanine. In an earlier analysis of 550 to 650 of the donors, sequences lacking an unambiguous match to a single V gene segment were excluded. In an earlier analysis of a few hundred of the donors, a V segment was called functional when productive rearrangements were above 56.7%, and segregating when the standard deviation between donors exceeded 5%. A statistical classification framework was developed to diagnose cytomegalovirus status using the catalog of TCR beta chain sequences. In a later analysis, TCR nucleotide sequences were compared against IMGT/GENE-DB human TR gene sequences so that V and J genes could be assigned. A later analysis assigned CDR3 sequences and most-parsimonious VDJ recombination scenarios with the TCRdist pipeline. In a later analysis, every TCR beta chain was defined by the combination of its CDR3 amino acid sequence and its V-gene family, and reads without a unique V-gene family were dropped. As a way to deal with suspected cross-contamination and a sequencing artifact, a later analysis dropped hundreds of nucleotide sequences that were highly shared and had low generation probability. In a later analysis, a clonal expansion index for each public chain was calculated from normalized within-repertoire ranks of inferred template counts. In a later analysis, generation probabilities were computed using a VDJ recombination model fitted to out-of-frame rearrangements, and the results were checked against IGoR. In a later analysis, hypergeometric tests were used to score TCR-TCR, TCR-HLA and TCR-CMV co-occurrence, with a repertoire-size bias correction applied to TCR pairs. In a later analysis, false discovery rates were estimated by permuting HLA or CMV assignments 20 times. In a later analysis, co-occurring TCRs were grouped using DBSCAN, with TCRdist sequence similarity added in when clustering inside HLA-allele-positive subsets. Co-occurrence clustering excluded repertoires with fewer than 30,000 or more than 120,000 public chains, plus five with anomalous nucleotide sharing. In its TCRdb copy, this immuneACCESS table keeps in-frame sequences only and misses some clones. Where compared with another copy, unresolved V genes explain less than half of these, and the others have no known cause. That table is the source of V, J and clone size, and D and trimming were worked out from the DNA. For this sample there are more than 100,000 clones; under 80% appear just once. The ten largest account for about a tenth of the sample.

The receptor's source is a woman between 18 and 30 years old in good health and CMV-seropositive. The sequenced sample was PBMCs. The rearranged chain carries TRBV4-3 and TRBJ2-1; the D gene lacks a confident call. In nucleotides, the sequence is TGCGCCAGCAGCCAAGTACATCATGGTCACGTTGAGCAGTTCTTC. Its translation reads: CASSQVHHGHVEQFF.